This T cell receptor (beta chain) was recorded in a study of shared clonotypes between healthy human individuals. Germline V CDR1 and CDR2: MGHRA, YSYEKL. The CDR3 spans 17 residues. The V end lost 3 bases, the J end lost 6 bases, and 23 bases lay between the germline ends. The naive CD8 subset, CD45RO-negative cells positively selected for CCR7, excluded terminally differentiated effector memory CD45RA+ cells. Each subset's genomic DNA was split evenly across several immunoSEQ plates. The DNA input per sorted-subset replicate PCR was 200 to 250 ng, corresponding to some 30,000 T cell genomes. Assay: immunoSEQ multiplex PCR; the TCRdb copy retains only in-frame clones and omits some. The profile covers about 800,000 clones, with roughly 96% appearing a single time and around 0.21% taken by the ten largest.

The chain combines TRBV4-1 with TRBJ1-2, with unresolved D. Material: naive CD8+ T cells sorted from blood. This clonotype was obtained from a man aged 30 to 39 in good health. CDR3 sequence (DNA): TGCGCCAGCAGCCAGGACCCGGGAGCCACACCTTGGGATGGCTACACCTTC. Its protein product is CASSQDPGATPWDGYTF.